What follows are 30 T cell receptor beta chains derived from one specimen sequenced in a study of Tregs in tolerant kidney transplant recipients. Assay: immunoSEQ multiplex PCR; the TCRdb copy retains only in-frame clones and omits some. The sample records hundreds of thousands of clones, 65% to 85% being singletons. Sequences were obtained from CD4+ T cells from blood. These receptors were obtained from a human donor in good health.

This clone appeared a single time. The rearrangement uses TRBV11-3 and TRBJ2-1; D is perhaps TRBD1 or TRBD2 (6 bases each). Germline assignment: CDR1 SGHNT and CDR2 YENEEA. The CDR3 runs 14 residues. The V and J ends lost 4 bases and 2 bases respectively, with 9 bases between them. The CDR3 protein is CASSSGATYNEQFF. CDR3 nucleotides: TGTGCCAGCAGCTCGGGGGCCACCTACAATGAGCAGTTCTTC. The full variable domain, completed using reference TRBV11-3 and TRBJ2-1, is EAGVVQSPRYKIIEKKQPVAFWCNPISGHNTLYWYLQNLGQGPELLIRYENEEAVDDSQLPKDRFSAERLKGVDSTLKIQPAELGDSAVYLCASSSGATYNEQFFGPGTRLTVL.

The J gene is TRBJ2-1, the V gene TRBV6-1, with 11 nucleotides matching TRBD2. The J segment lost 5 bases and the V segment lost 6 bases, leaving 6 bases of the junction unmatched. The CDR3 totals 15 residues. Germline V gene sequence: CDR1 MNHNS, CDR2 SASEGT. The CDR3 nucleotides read TGTGCCAGCAGGTATAGCGGGAGGGCCGACAATGAGCAGTTCTTC. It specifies CASRYSGRADNEQFF.

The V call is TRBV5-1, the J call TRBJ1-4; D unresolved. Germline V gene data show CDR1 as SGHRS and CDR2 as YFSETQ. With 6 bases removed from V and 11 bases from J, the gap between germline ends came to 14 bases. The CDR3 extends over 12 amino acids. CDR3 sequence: CASTDQGGKLFF. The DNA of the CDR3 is TGCGCCAGCACGGACCAAGGTGGGAAACTGTTTTTT.

The chain's CDR3 is CASSYSWGETQYF. The CDR3, as DNA: TGTGCCAGCAGTTACTCGTGGGGGGAGACCCAGTACTTC. The chain couples TRBV6-5 to TRBJ2-5; TRBD1 or TRBD2 may be the D gene (5 bases each). V was cut by 0 bases and J by 5 bases, with 7 bases left in between. CDR3 length: 13 amino acids. Germline V CDR1 and CDR2: MNHEY, SVGAGI.

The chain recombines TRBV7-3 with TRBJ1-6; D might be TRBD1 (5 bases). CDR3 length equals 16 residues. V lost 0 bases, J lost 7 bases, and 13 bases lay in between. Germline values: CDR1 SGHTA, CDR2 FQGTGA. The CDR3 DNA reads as TGTGCCAGCAGCTTAACGGGGGGAGGAGAGAATTCACCCCTCCACTTT. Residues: CASSLTGGGENSPLHF.

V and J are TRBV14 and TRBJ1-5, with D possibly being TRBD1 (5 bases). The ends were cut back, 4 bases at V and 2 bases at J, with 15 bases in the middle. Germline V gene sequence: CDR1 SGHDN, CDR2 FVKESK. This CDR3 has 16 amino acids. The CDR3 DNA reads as TGTGCCAGCAGCCGCGGGCGGGGGGTTGGCAATCAGCCCCAGCATTTT. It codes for CASSRGRGVGNQPQHF.

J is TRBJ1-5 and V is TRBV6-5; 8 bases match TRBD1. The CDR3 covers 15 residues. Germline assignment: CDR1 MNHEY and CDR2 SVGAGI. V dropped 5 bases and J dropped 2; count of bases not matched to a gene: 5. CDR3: CASSAGGLGNQPQHF. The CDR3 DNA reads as TGTGCCAGCAGTGCAGGGGGCTTGGGCAATCAGCCCCAGCATTTT.

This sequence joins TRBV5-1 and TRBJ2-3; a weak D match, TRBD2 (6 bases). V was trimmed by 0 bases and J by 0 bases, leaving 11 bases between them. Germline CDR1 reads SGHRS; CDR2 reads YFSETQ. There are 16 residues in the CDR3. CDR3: CASSLDLGGSTDTQYF. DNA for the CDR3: TGCGCCAGCAGCTTGGACCTGGGGGGTAGCACAGATACGCAGTATTTT. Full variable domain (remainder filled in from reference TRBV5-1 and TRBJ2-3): KAGVTQTPRYLIKTRGQQVTLSCSPISGHRSVSWYQQTPGQGLQFLFEYFSETQRNKGNFPGRFSGRQFSNSRSEMNVSTLELGDSALYLCASSLDLGGSTDTQYFGPGTRLTVL.

The CDR3: CASKFGTVNTEAFF. In DNA, the CDR3 is TGTGCCAGCAAATTCGGGACGGTGAACACTGAAGCTTTCTTT. This chain joins TRBV27 and TRBJ1-1; D is perhaps TRBD1 (5 bases). V was cut by 7 bases and J by 0 bases, with 12 bases left in between. The CDR3 extends over 14 amino acids. The germline V gene has CDR1 MNHEY and CDR2 SMNVEV (reference sequence).

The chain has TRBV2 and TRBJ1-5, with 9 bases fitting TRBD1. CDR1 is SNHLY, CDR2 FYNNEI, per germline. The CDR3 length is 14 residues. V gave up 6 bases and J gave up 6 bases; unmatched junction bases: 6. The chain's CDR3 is CASRRDREGQPQHF. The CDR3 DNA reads TGTGCCAGCAGACGGGACAGGGAGGGTCAGCCCCAGCATTTT.

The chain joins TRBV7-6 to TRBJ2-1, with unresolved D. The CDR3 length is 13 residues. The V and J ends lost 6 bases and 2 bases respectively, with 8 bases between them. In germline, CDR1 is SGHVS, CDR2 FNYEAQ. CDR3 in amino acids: CASSSLTYNEQFF. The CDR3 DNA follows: TGTGCCAGCAGTTCCCTAACCTACAATGAGCAGTTCTTC.

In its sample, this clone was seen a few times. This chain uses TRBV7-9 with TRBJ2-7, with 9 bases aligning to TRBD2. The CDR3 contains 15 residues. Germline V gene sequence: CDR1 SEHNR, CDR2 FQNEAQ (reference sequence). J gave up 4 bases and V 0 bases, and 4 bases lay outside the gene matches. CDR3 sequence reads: CASSLASSGSYEQYF. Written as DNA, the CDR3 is TGTGCCAGCAGCTTAGCGAGTAGCGGGAGTTACGAGCAGTACTTC.

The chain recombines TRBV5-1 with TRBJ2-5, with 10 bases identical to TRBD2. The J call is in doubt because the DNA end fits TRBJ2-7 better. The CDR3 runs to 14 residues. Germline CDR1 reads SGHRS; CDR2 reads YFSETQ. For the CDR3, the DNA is TGCGCCAGCAACCCACTAGCGGGGTCCTACGAGCAGTACTTC. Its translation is CASNPLAGSYEQYF.

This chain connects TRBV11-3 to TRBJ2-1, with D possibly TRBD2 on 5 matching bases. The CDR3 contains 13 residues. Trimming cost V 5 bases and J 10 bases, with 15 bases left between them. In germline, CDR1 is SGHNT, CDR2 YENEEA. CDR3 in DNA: TGTGCCAGCAGCGCCGGAGGCGGGCAAGAGCAGTTCTTC. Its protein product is CASSAGGGQEQFF.

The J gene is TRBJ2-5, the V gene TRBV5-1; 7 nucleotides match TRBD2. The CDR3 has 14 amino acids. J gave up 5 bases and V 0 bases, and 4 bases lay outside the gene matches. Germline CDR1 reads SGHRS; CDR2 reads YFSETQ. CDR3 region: CASSLGASGETQYF. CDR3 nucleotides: TGCGCCAGCAGCTTGGGAGCTAGCGGTGAGACCCAGTACTTC.

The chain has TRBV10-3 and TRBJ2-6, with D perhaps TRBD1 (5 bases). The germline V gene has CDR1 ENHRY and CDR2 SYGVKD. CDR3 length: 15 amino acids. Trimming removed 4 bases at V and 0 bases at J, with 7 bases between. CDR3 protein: CAISGGHSGANVLTF. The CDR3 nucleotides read TGTGCCATCAGTGGGGGCCACTCTGGGGCCAACGTCCTGACTTTC.

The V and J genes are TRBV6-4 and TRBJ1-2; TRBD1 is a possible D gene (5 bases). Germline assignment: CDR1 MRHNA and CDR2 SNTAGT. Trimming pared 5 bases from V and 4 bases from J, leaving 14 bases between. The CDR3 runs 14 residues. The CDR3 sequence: CASSRGAGPYGYTF. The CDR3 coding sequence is TGTGCCAGCAGTCGCGGGGCCGGGCCCTATGGCTACACCTTC.

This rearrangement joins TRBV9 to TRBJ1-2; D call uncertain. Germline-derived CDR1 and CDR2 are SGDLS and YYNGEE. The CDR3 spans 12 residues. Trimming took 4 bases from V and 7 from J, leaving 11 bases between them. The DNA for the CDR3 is TGTGCCAGCAGCCCGACGCTAGGTGGCTACACCTTC. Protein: CASSPTLGGYTF.

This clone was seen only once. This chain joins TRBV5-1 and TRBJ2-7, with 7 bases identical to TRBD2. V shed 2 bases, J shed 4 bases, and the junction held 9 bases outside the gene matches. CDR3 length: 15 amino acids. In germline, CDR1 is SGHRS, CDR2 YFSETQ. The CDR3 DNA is TGCGCCAGCAGCTTCAGCGGGGCAAACCCTTACGAGCAGTACTTC. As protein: CASSFSGANPYEQYF.

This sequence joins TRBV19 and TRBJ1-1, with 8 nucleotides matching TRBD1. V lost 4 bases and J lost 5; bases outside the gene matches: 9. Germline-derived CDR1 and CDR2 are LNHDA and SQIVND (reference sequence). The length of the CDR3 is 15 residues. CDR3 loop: CASSTPGQGRTEAFF. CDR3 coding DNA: TGTGCCAGTAGTACCCCCGGACAGGGAAGAACTGAAGCTTTCTTT.

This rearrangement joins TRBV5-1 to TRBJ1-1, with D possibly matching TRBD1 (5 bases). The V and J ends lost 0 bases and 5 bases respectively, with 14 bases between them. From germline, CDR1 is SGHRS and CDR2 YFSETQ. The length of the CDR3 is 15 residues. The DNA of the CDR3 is TGCGCCAGCAGCTTGGCCGGCCCGACAGTGACTGAAGCTTTCTTT. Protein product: CASSLAGPTVTEAFF.

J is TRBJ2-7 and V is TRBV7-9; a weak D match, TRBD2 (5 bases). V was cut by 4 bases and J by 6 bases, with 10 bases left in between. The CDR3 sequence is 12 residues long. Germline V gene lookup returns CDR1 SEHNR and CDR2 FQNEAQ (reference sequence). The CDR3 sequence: CASSSGVTEQYF. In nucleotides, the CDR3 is TGTGCCAGCAGCTCCGGGGTAACCGAGCAGTACTTC.

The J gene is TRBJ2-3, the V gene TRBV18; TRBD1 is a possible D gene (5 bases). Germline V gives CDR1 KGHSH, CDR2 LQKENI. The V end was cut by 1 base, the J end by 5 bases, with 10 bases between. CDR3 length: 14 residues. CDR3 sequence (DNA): TGTGCCAGCTCACCACAGACAGTTGAAGATACGCAGTATTTT. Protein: CASSPQTVEDTQYF.

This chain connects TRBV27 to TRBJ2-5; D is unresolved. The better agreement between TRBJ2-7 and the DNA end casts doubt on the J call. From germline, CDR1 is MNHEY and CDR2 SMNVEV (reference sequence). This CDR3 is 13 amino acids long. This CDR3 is CASSLAYAYEQYF. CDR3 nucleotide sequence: TGTGCCAGCAGTTTGGCCTACGCCTACGAGCAGTACTTC.

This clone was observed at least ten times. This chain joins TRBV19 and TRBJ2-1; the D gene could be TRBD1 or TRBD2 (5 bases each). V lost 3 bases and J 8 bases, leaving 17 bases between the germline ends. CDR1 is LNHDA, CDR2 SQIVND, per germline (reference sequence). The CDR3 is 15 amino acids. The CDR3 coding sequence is TGTGCCAGTAGTATCTTCGGGACGCCGGAACATGAGCAGTTCTTC. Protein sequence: CASSIFGTPEHEQFF.

CDR3 amino acids: CASSYLGGESYEQYF. CDR3 coding DNA: TGTGCCAGCAGTTACTTAGGCGGGGAGTCCTACGAGCAGTACTTC. The chain employs TRBV6-5 and TRBJ2-7; possibly TRBD2 for D (6 bases). In germline, CDR1 is MNHEY, CDR2 SVGAGI. The CDR3 sequence is 15 residues long. Between the trimmed V and J ends, which lost 1 base and 1 base, there was a span of 11 bases.

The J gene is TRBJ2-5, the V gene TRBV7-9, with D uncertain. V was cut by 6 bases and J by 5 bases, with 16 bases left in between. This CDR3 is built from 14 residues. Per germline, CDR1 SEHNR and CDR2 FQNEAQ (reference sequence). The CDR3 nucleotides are TGTGCCAGCAGTTCGATCCCCCGGACGGAGACCCAGTACTTC. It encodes CASSSIPRTETQYF.

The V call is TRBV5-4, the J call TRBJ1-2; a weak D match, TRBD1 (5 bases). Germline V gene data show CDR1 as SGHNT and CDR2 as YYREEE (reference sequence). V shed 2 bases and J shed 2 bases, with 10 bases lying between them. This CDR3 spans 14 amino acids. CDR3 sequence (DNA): TGTGCCAGCAGCTTATGGGGCACAAACTATGGCTACACCTTC. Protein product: CASSLWGTNYGYTF.

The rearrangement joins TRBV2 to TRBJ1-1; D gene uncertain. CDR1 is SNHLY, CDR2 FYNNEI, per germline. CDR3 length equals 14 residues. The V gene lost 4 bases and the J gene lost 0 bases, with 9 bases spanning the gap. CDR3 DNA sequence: TGTGCCAGCAGTGGGAGCACGGTGAACACTGAAGCTTTCTTT. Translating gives CASSGSTVNTEAFF.

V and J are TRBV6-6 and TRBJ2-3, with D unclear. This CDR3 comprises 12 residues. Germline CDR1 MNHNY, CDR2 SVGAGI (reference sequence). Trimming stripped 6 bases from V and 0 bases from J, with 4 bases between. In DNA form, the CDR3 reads TGTGCCAGCAGCCTTAGCACAGATACGCAGTATTTT. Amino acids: CASSLSTDTQYF.